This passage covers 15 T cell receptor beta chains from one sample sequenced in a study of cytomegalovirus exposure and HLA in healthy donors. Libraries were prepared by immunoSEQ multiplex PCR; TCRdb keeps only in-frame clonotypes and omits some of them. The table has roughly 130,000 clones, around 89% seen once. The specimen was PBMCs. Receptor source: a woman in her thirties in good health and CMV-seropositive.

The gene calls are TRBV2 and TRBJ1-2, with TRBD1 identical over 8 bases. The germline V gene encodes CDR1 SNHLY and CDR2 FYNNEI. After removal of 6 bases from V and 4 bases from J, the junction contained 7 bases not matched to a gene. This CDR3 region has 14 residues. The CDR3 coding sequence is TGTGCCAGCAGACCGGGACAGGCTATCTATGGCTACACCTTC. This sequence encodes CASRPGQAIYGYTF.

The CDR3 DNA reads as TGTGCCAGCAGTGATCAGGGGGCCCTTTCCAGTGAGCAGTTCTTC. It yields the protein CASSDQGALSSEQFF. The rearrangement joins TRBV6-1 to TRBJ2-1; TRBD1 matches 8 bases. The V gene's germline CDR1 is MNHNS and CDR2 SASEGT. Germline trimming cut 3 bases from V and 9 bases from J; bases unmatched to any gene: 10. The length of the CDR3 is 15 residues.

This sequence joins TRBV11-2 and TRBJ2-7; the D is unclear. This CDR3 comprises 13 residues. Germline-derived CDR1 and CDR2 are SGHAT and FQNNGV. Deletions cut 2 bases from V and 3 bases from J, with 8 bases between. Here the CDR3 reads CASSLTSIYEQYF. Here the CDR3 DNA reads TGTGCCAGCAGCTTAACTTCGATCTACGAGCAGTACTTC. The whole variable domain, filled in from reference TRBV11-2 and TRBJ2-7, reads EAGVAQSPRYKIIEKRQSVAFWCNPISGHATLYWYQQILGQGPKLLIQFQNNGVVDDSQLPKDRFSAERLKGVDSTLKIQPAKLEDSAVYLCASSLTSIYEQYFGPGTRLTVT.

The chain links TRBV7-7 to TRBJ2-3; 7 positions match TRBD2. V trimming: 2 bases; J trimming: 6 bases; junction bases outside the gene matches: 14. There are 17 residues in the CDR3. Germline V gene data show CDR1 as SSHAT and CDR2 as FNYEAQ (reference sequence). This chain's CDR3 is CASSLSGGRLSGDTQYF. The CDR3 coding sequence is TGTGCCAGCAGCTTATCCGGCGGGAGATTATCGGGCGATACGCAGTATTTT.

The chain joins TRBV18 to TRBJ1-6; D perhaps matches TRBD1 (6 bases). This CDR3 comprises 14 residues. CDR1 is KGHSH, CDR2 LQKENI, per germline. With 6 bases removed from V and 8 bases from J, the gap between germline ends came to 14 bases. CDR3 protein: CASSQGPRHSPLHF. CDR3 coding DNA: TGTGCCAGCTCGCAGGGGCCAAGACATTCACCCCTCCACTTT.

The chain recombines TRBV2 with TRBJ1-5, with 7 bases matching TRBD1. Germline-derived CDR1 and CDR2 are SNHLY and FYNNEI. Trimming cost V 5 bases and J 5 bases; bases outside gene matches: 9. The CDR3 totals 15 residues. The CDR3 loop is CASSRLDRRDQPQHF. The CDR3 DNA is TGTGCCAGCAGTCGCCTGGACAGGCGGGATCAGCCCCAGCATTTT. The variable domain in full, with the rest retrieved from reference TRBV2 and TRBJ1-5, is EPEVTQTPSHQVTQMGQEVILRCVPISNHLYFYWYRQILGQKVEFLVSFYNNEISEKSEIFDDQFSVERPDGSNFTLKIRSTKLEDSAMYFCASSRLDRRDQPQHFGDGTRLSIL.

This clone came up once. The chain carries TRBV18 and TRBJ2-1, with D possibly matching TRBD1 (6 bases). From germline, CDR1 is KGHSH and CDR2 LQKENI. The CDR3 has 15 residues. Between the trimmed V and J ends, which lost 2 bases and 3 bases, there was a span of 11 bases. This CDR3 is CASSPARGNYNEQFF. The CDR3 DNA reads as TGTGCCAGCTCACCAGCGAGGGGGAACTACAATGAGCAGTTCTTC.

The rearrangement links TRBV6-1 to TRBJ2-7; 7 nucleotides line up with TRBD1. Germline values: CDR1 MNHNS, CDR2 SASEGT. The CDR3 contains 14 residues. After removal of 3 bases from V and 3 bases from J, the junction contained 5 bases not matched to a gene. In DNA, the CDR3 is TGTGCCAGCAGTGACATAACAGGGGTCTACGAGCAGTACTTC. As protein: CASSDITGVYEQYF.

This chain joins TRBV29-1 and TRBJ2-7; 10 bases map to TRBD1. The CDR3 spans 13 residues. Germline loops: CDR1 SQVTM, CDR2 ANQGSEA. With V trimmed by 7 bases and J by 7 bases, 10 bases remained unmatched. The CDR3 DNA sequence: TGCAGCGCCGTGGACAGGGACAGGGGTGAGCAGTACTTC. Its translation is CSAVDRDRGEQYF.

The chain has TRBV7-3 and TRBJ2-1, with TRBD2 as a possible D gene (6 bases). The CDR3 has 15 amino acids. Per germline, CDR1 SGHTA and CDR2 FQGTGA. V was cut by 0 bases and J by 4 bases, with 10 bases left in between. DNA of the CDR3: TGTGCCAGCAGCTTAACGTCGACTAGTTACAATGAGCAGTTCTTC. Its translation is CASSLTSTSYNEQFF.

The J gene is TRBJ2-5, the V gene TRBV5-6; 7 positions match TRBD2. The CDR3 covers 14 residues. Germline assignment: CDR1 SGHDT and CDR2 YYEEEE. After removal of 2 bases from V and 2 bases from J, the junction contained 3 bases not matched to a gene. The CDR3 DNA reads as TGTGCCAGCAGCTTCCGGGGGGTTCAAGAGACCCAGTACTTC. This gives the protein CASSFRGVQETQYF.

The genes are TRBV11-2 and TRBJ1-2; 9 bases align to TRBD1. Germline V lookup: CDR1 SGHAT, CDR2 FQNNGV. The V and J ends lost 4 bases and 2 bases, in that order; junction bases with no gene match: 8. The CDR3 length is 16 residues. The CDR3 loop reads CASSSNTGGKNYGYTF. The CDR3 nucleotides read TGTGCCAGCAGCTCCAATACAGGGGGCAAAAACTATGGCTACACCTTC.

This CDR3 reads CASSYGRGSYEQYF. In DNA form, the CDR3 reads TGTGCCAGCAGCTACGGACGGGGTTCCTACGAGCAGTACTTC. This chain joins TRBV11-2 and TRBJ2-7; D possibly corresponds to TRBD2 (5 bases). The V end was cut by 4 bases, the J end by 1 base, with 11 bases between. Germline V gene sequence: CDR1 SGHAT, CDR2 FQNNGV. CDR3 length equals 14 residues.

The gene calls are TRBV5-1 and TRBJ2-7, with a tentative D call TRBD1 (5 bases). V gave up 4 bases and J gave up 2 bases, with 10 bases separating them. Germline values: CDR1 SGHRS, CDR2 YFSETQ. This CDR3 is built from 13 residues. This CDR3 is CASSQGLAYEQYF. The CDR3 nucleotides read TGCGCCAGCAGCCAGGGTTTAGCCTACGAGCAGTACTTC.

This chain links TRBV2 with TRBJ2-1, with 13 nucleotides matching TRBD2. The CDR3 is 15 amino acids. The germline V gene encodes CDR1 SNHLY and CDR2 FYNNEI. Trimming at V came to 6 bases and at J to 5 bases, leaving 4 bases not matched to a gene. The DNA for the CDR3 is TGTGCCAGCAGGATAGGGACTAGCGGGAACAATGAGCAGTTCTTC. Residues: CASRIGTSGNNEQFF.